Sequencing of this T cell receptor beta chain was carried out in a study of cytomegalovirus exposure and HLA in healthy donors. Across the whole study: HLA-typed donors were the source of around 85 million unique TCRs held in an early data release.

J was trimmed by 4 bases and V by 5 bases; bases with no gene match: 11. Per germline, CDR1 LNHNV and CDR2 YYDKDF (reference sequence). The CDR3 contains 16 residues. Notes on the study in general: The study designated roughly 160 TCR beta chains cytomegalovirus-associated.

A word on this clone: Its specificity is not known.

With 60 Vbeta and 13 Jbeta primers, the PCR was carried out. Sequenced by immunoSEQ multiplex PCR; TCRdb stores in-frame clones only, minus some. The table lists 200,000 to 250,000 clones, 78% of them singletons. Sequenced input: PBMCs. The chain combines TRBV15 with TRBJ1-1; TRBD1 matches 9 bases. This clonotype was sampled from a male donor in good health and CMV-seronegative. The CDR3 coding sequence is TGTGCCACCAGCGGACCGGGACAGGGAGGTGTCACTGAAGCTTTCTTT. Encoded protein: CATSGPGQGGVTEAFF. Based on the CDR3 plus reference TRBV15 and TRBJ1-1, the full variable domain is DAMVIQNPRYQVTQFGKPVTLSCSQTLNHNVMYWYQQKSSQAPKLLFHYYDKDFNNEADTPDNFQSRRPNTSFCFLDIRSPGLGDTAMYLCATSGPGQGGVTEAFFGQGTRLTVV.